The 32 T cell receptor beta chains below come from one sample, sequenced in a study of TET2 disruption in CD19-targeted CAR T cells. Antigens for these TCRs are unknown. Treatment in this sample: autologous CTL019 cells: CD19 CAR with 4-1BB and CD3 zeta domains. Method: immunoSEQ multiplex PCR; TCRdb's copy keeps in-frame clones and lacks some. The sample table sets out about 30,000 clones. The sample in question was CD8- CAR+ T cells sorted from cultured blood T cells, obtained for CD19 CAR T cell therapy. Subset specified: CD8-negative CAR-positive T cells from the infusion product. These receptor sequences come from a man aged 65 to 79 with chronic lymphocytic leukemia.

To note about this clone: The read stops 3 residues short of the end of the CDR3; the missing end is completed from the germline J gene. The chain joins TRBV5-1 to TRBJ2-7; D call uncertain. V was pared by 0 bases and J by 1 base, with 14 bases between. CDR3 size: 16 residues. Germline V gene data show CDR1 as SGHRS and CDR2 as YFSETQ. The CDR3 is CASSLAPQPPSYEQYF. The part of the CDR3 DNA that was read is TGCGCCAGCAGCTTGGCACCACAGCCTCCTTCCTACGAG.

As regards this clone: Sequencing ends 3 residues short of the CDR3 end; the germline J gene provides the rest. The rearrangement links TRBV20-1 to TRBJ2-4, with TRBD1 identical over 7 bases. Germline values: CDR1 DFQATT, CDR2 SNEGSKA (reference sequence). This CDR3 region has 14 residues. Partial CDR3 DNA: TGCAGTGCTCATAAACCGGGACAGAATCAGCCT. This translates into CSAHKPGQNQP. The entire CDR3 protein reads CSAHKPGQNQPQYF.

As regards this clone: One junction end does not reproduce the germline sequence, and a read error may be involved. Coverage ceases 3 residues before the CDR3 finishes, and the germline J gene fills in the end. This chain connects TRBV6-1 to TRBJ2-5, with D possibly matching TRBD2 (5 bases). The CDR3 is 14 residues long. Germline CDR1 MNHNS, CDR2 SASEGT. The covered CDR3 bases are TGTGCCAGCAGTGACTACCGAGGGCAAGGGACC. Translated, it gives CASSDYRGQGT. The entire CDR3 is CASSDYRGQGTQYF.

A note on this clone: The CDR3 goes on 3 residues after the read ends, and that part is filled in from the germline J gene. The V and J genes are TRBV14 and TRBJ2-4, with D perhaps matching TRBD1 (5 bases). There are 15 residues in the CDR3. The germline gives CDR1 SGHDN, CDR2 FVKESK. The CDR3 is CASSQADRIYYGQYF. CDR3 bases read: TGTGCCAGCAGCCAGGCCGACAGAATTTACTATGGT. Drawing the rest from reference TRBV14 and TRBJ2-4, the complete variable domain is EAGVTQFPSHSVIEKGQTVTLRCDPISGHDNLYWYRRVMGKEIKFLLHFVKESKQDESGMPNNRFLAERTGGTYSTLKVQPAELEDSGVYFCASSQADRIYYGQYFGAGTRLSVL.

Note on this clone: The CDR3 goes on 3 residues after the read ends, and that part is filled in from the germline J gene. The chain has TRBV29-1 and TRBJ1-1, with D possibly TRBD1 on 5 matching bases. The V end lost 5 bases, the J end lost 4 bases, and 17 bases lay between the germline ends. The CDR3 loop spans 14 amino acids. Germline V CDR1 and CDR2: SQVTM, ANQGSEA. CDR3 DNA (partial): TGCAGCGTTACCGGGCTAGGGGATCCCACTGAA. Amino acid sequence: CSVTGLGDPTE. The full CDR3 sequence reads CSVTGLGDPTEAFF.

Worth noting for this clone: The sequenced fragment ends 3 residues before the CDR3 boundary, so the rest is inferred from the germline J gene. The rearrangement links TRBV4-2 to TRBJ2-2; D perhaps matches TRBD1 (5 bases). This CDR3 has 16 residues. Looked up from germline, CDR1 is LGHNA and CDR2 is YNFKEQ. V dropped 0 bases and J dropped 5 bases, with 13 bases sitting between them. Incomplete CDR3 DNA: TGTGCCAGCAGCCAAGATCTGCTGACAGTGACCGGGGAG. Protein product: CASSQDLLTVTGE. The whole CDR3 sequence is CASSQDLLTVTGELFF.

About this clone: The read ends 3 residues shy of where the CDR3 ends; the end is completed using the germline J gene. The chain combines TRBV10-3 with TRBJ1-1, with D possibly matching TRBD1 (5 bases). Trimming removed 0 bases at V and 0 bases at J, with 14 bases between. The CDR3 has 17 amino acids. Germline assignment: CDR1 ENHRY and CDR2 SYGVKD. CDR3 DNA (partial): TGTGCCATCAGTGAGTCACAAGGGGCAGGCCTGAACACTGAA. Translating it yields CAISESQGAGLNTE. The CDR3 in full is CAISESQGAGLNTEAFF.

With respect to this clone: Read coverage stops 3 residues before the CDR3 terminus; the germline J gene supplies the remainder. The chain uses TRBV5-1 and TRBJ1-2; weak D call: TRBD1 (6 bases). Per germline, CDR1 SGHRS and CDR2 YFSETQ. The CDR3 runs to 17 residues. CDR3 DNA (partial): TGCGCCAGCAGCTTCAATCTAAGGACAGACCCTGCCTACGAC. Its translation: CASSFNLRTDPAYD. The CDR3 as a whole reads CASSFNLRTDPAYDYTF.

With regard to this clone: The read stops 3 residues short of the end of the CDR3; the missing end is completed from the germline J gene. The rearrangement joins TRBV11-2 to TRBJ1-1; maybe TRBD1 (5 bases). CDR1 and CDR2 from the germline V gene are SGHAT and FQNNGV. V was cut by 5 bases and J by 5 bases, with 15 bases left in between. The CDR3 consists of 14 residues. CDR3 bases read: TGTGCCAGCAGCCTCCTGACAGAGGGGACTGAA. Residues: CASSLLTEGTE. The full CDR3 is CASSLLTEGTEAFF.

Concerning this clone itself: The observed sequence ends 3 residues before the CDR3 terminus, with the missing tail filled in from the germline J gene. The chain uses TRBV19 and TRBJ2-4; D uncertain. CDR1 and CDR2 from the germline V gene are LNHDA and SQIVND (reference sequence). The CDR3 length is 15 residues. CDR3 in amino acids: CASSMDRASNQPQYF. The CDR3 DNA, read in part, is TGTGCCAGTAGTATGGATAGGGCCAGCAATCAGCCT.

As to this clone: The read ends 3 residues shy of where the CDR3 ends; the end is completed using the germline J gene. The J gene is TRBJ2-4, the V gene TRBV7-3; TRBD2 might be the D (5 bases). CDR1 is SGHTA, CDR2 FQGTGA, per germline. This CDR3 is 15 amino acids long. This CDR3 reads CASSPTGSGSETQYF. The part of the CDR3 DNA that was read is TGTGCCAGCAGCCCCACGGGTAGTGGTAGCGAGACT.

Turning to this clone: Read coverage stops 3 residues before the CDR3 terminus; the germline J gene supplies the remainder. The chain is built from TRBV18 and TRBJ1-2; D is unresolved. The CDR3 covers 14 residues. CDR1 KGHSH and CDR2 LQKENI come from the germline V gene. V was pared by 2 bases and J by 7 bases, with 14 bases between. The DNA read from the CDR3 is TGTGCCAGCTCACCAAACAGTCTTTGGGCTGGC. Translation gives CASSPNSLWAG. Given in full, the CDR3 is CASSPNSLWAGYTF.

As for this clone: The CDR3 end falls 3 residues outside the read, so it is completed with the germline J gene. This sequence joins TRBV7-2 and TRBJ2-7, with D unclear. The CDR3 length is 13 residues. V lost 2 bases and J 2 bases, leaving 7 bases between the germline ends. Germline values: CDR1 SGHTA, CDR2 FQGNSA. The sequenced part of the CDR3 DNA is TGTGCCAGCAGCTTAATACCGGCCTACGAG. It encodes CASSLIPAYE. The entire CDR3 is CASSLIPAYEQYF.

A note on this clone: The read terminates 3 residues ahead of where the CDR3 ends, so the germline J gene completes it. This chain uses TRBV2 with TRBJ2-4, with a tentative D call TRBD1 (6 bases). Germline V gives CDR1 SNHLY, CDR2 FYNNEI. This CDR3 is built from 15 residues. V lost 3 bases to trimming and J lost 3 bases, with 12 bases between them. This CDR3 reads CASSDPGVSKNIQYF. Incomplete CDR3 DNA: TGTGCCAGCAGTGATCCAGGGGTCAGCAAAAACATT. Full variable domain (rest looked up from reference TRBV2 and TRBJ2-4): EPEVTQTPSHQVTQMGQEVILRCVPISNHLYFYWYRQILGQKVEFLVSFYNNEISEKSEIFDDQFSVERPDGSNFTLKIRSTKLEDSAMYFCASSDPGVSKNIQYFGAGTRLSVL.

Turning to this clone: The CDR3 is cut off 3 residues early in the read; its end comes from the germline J gene. The chain carries TRBV10-1 and TRBJ2-4; 9 nucleotides line up with TRBD1. The CDR3 has 13 amino acids. Germline-derived CDR1 and CDR2 are WNHNN and SYGVQD (reference sequence). CDR3 sequence: CASSEEDRGPQYF. The CDR3 DNA, read in part, is TGCGCCAGCAGTGAGGAGGACAGGGGACCT.

Worth noting for this clone: The read ends 3 residues shy of where the CDR3 ends; the end is completed using the germline J gene. The chain is built from TRBV10-3 and TRBJ2-5; 12 bases line up with TRBD2. This CDR3 has 20 residues. Unmatched junction bases numbered 13, after V lost 0 bases and J lost 2 bases. Germline V gives CDR1 ENHRY, CDR2 SYGVKD. The covered CDR3 bases are TGTGCCATCAGTGAGTCTCTTCCCCTAGCGGGGGGGCCGGGGCAAGAGACC. This sequence encodes CAISESLPLAGGPGQET. The complete CDR3 sequence is CAISESLPLAGGPGQETQYF.

For this clone: The read falls 3 residues short of the CDR3 end, and the missing part is taken from the germline J gene. The rearrangement links TRBV19 to TRBJ2-1, with 12 bases that match TRBD2. The CDR3 sequence is 15 residues long. V gave up 7 bases and J gave up 9 bases; unmatched junction bases: 10. CDR1 is LNHDA and CDR2 is SQIVND in the germline V gene (reference sequence). The sequenced CDR3 bases are TGTGCCAGTAACGCCCGGACTAGCGGGGCCACTGAG. Translating it yields CASNARTSGATE. The full CDR3 sequence reads CASNARTSGATEQFF.

Regarding this clone: The junction departs from the called germline gene at one end, perhaps through a read error. The read terminates 3 residues before the CDR3 end, so the remaining end is supplied by the germline J gene. The chain joins TRBV4-2 to TRBJ2-3; a possible D gene is TRBD1 (5 bases). Germline values: CDR1 LGHNA, CDR2 YNFKEQ. This CDR3 region has 14 residues. The covered CDR3 bases are TGCGCCAGCAGCCATACGGACAAGCCAGATACG. Translated, it gives CASSHTDKPDT. In full, the CDR3 reads CASSHTDKPDTQYF.

On this clone itself: With the read ending 3 residues before the CDR3 end, the germline J gene is used to fill in that end. The same CDR3 also results from other DNA sequences found in this sample. The chain recombines TRBV18 with TRBJ1-2; 7 nucleotides match TRBD1. The CDR3 totals 12 residues. CDR1 and CDR2 (germline): KGHSH, LQKENI. The CDR3 is CASSLDREGYTF. The part of the CDR3 DNA that was read is TGTGCCAGCTCCCTCGACAGGGAGGGA. The full variable domain, completed using reference TRBV18 and TRBJ1-2, is NAGVMQNPRHLVRRRGQEARLRCSPMKGHSHVYWYRQLPEEGLKFMVYLQKENIIDESGMPKERFSAEFPKEGPSILRIQQVVRGDSAAYFCASSLDREGYTFGSGTRLTVV.

Comment on this clone: With the read ending 3 residues before the CDR3 end, the germline J gene is used to fill in that end. The rearrangement links TRBV7-9 to TRBJ1-2, with D perhaps matching TRBD1 (5 bases). Germline V CDR1 and CDR2: SEHNR, FQNEAQ (reference sequence). The CDR3 contains 15 residues. The CDR3 bases that were read are TGTGCCAGCAGCCCATCGGGACTAGCGGCTCTCGAC. This codes for CASSPSGLAALD. The CDR3, in full, reads CASSPSGLAALDYTF.

A remark on this clone: The read finishes 3 residues shy of the CDR3 end, and the germline J gene is used to complete it. Other DNA sequences in this sample translate to the same CDR3. The chain couples TRBV29-1 to TRBJ1-1, with D perhaps matching TRBD1 (6 bases). CDR3 length: 12 amino acids. The ends were cut back, 6 bases at V and 1 base at J, with 9 bases in the middle. CDR1 and CDR2 from the germline V gene are SQVTM and ANQGSEA. The CDR3 loop reads CSVLQGNTEAFF. The part of the CDR3 DNA that was read is TGCAGCGTATTACAGGGGAACACTGAA.

As concerns this clone: The CDR3 end is not reached by the read, which stops 3 residues before it; the germline J gene fills it in. The chain couples TRBV20-1 to TRBJ2-7; 9 nucleotides line up with TRBD2. The CDR3 sequence is 15 residues long. Germline CDR1 and CDR2: DFQATT and SNEGSKA (reference sequence). V was pared by 3 bases and J by 2 bases, with 8 bases of the junction left unmatched. CDR3 amino acids: CSARVSGGHPYEQYF. The CDR3 DNA, read in part, is TGCAGTGCTAGGGTTAGCGGGGGTCATCCCTACGAG.

The CDR3 bases that were read are TGTGCCTGGAGTGTACGGGGGGCCTTCAATCAGCCC. Translating it yields CAWSVRGAFNQP. The whole CDR3 protein is CAWSVRGAFNQPQHF. The V call is TRBV30, the J call TRBJ1-5; D perhaps matches TRBD1 (6 bases). The read finishes 3 residues shy of the CDR3 end, and the germline J gene is used to complete it. V lost 0 bases and J lost 3, with 12 bases in between. This CDR3 spans 15 amino acids. CDR1 and CDR2 (germline): GTSNPN, SVGIG (reference sequence).

The CDR3 DNA, read in part, is TGTGCCAGCAGCTTAGGCCTATCTTACGAG. It yields the protein CASSLGLSYE. The whole CDR3 sequence reads CASSLGLSYEAFF. This chain uses TRBV7-9 with TRBJ1-1; D call uncertain. The CDR3 end is not reached by the read, which stops 3 residues before it; the germline J gene fills it in. Germline V gene data show CDR1 as SEHNR and CDR2 as FQNEAQ (reference sequence). This CDR3 is 13 amino acids long.

On this clone: The CDR3 goes on 3 residues after the read ends, and that part is filled in from the germline J gene. The J gene is TRBJ1-2, the V gene TRBV6-2 or TRBV6-3, with TRBD1 matching 7 bases. Germline V CDR1 and CDR2: MNHEY, SVGEGT. The CDR3 contains 16 residues. The CDR3 sequence: CASRRPGTFQGGDYTF. The sequenced part of the CDR3 DNA is TGTGCCAGCAGGCGGCCGGGGACTTTCCAGGGGGGTGAC.

Concerning this clone: The read comes to an end 3 residues before the CDR3 does, leaving the germline J gene to fill in the end. The chain recombines TRBV30 with TRBJ2-4; D remains ambiguous. The germline V gene encodes CDR1 GTSNPN and CDR2 SVGIG (reference sequence). The CDR3 is made up of 12 amino acids. The CDR3 bases that were read are TGTGCCTGGAGCTCAGCTAACTATGGT. Its protein is CAWSSANYG. The CDR3 in full is CAWSSANYGQYF.

With respect to this clone: The missing CDR3 end, 3 residues past where the read stops, is filled in from the germline J gene. The chain carries TRBV12-5 and TRBJ1-5; 7 bases match TRBD1. The ends lost 7 bases at V and 5 bases at J; junction bases unmatched: 14. The CDR3 loop spans 16 amino acids. Germline CDR1 reads LGHNT; CDR2 reads FRNRAP. The sequenced CDR3 bases are TGTGCTAGTGCCCCAGGAGGACAGGTTGCTTATCAGCCC. Amino acid sequence: CASAPGGQVAYQP. The full CDR3 reads CASAPGGQVAYQPQHF. Full variable domain (missing parts from reference TRBV12-5 and TRBJ1-5): DARVTQTPRHKVTEMGQEVTMRCQPILGHNTVFWYRQTMMQGLELLAYFRNRAPLDDSGMPKDRFSAEMPDATLATLKIQPSEPRDSAVYFCASAPGGQVAYQPQHFGDGTRLSIL.

As for this clone: At one of its ends the junction is not consistent with the germline gene, which may arise from a read error. The read terminates 3 residues before the CDR3 end, so the remaining end is supplied by the germline J gene. This chain uses TRBV5-1 with TRBJ1-1; TRBD1 aligns across 10 bases. CDR1 is SGHRS and CDR2 is YFSETQ in the germline V gene. The CDR3 is made up of 13 amino acids. CDR3 DNA, as far as it was read: TGCGCCAGCGGGACAGGGGTGGACACTGAC. Its translation: CASGTGVDTD. The entire CDR3 sequence reads CASGTGVDTDAFF.

As for this clone: The read terminates 3 residues before the CDR3 end, so the remaining end is supplied by the germline J gene. The chain couples TRBV10-3 to TRBJ2-4, with D unresolved. The CDR3 sequence is 12 residues long. Per germline, CDR1 ENHRY and CDR2 SYGVKD. The CDR3 protein is CAISVSNQPQYF. The part of the CDR3 DNA that was read is TGTGCCATCAGTGTTAGCAATCAGCCT.

Concerning this clone: The missing CDR3 end, 3 residues past where the read stops, is filled in from the germline J gene. The chain is built from TRBV19 and TRBJ1-2, with 7 bases matching TRBD1. Germline V lookup: CDR1 LNHDA, CDR2 SQIVND (reference sequence). The CDR3 contains 15 residues. CDR3 sequence: CASISTGVGTDTYTF. CDR3 DNA, as far as it was read: TGTGCCAGTATTTCAACAGGGGTGGGCACAGATACC.

The CDR3 loop reads CASSLAIIGEETQYF. The DNA read from the CDR3 is TGTGCCAGCAGCTTAGCCATAATAGGGGAAGAGACC. This rearrangement joins TRBV7-8 to TRBJ2-5, with TRBD1 as a possible D gene (5 bases). Read sequence stops 3 residues before the CDR3 end, and the germline J gene provides the missing end. The CDR3 consists of 15 residues. Germline V gives CDR1 SGHVS, CDR2 FQNEAQ. V was clipped by 0 bases and J by 3 bases, with 11 bases between them.

The sequenced CDR3 bases are TGCGCCAGCGTACCGGGACTAGCGGTCACCGGGGAG. This codes for CASVPGLAVTGE. The complete CDR3 reads CASVPGLAVTGELFF. V gene TRBV5-1 combines with J gene TRBJ2-2, with 11 bases fitting TRBD2. The read comes to an end 3 residues before the CDR3 does, leaving the germline J gene to fill in the end. There are 15 residues in the CDR3. V trimming: 7 bases; J trimming: 4 bases; junction bases outside the gene matches: 6. Per the germline V gene, CDR1 is SGHRS and CDR2 is YFSETQ.